These T cell receptor beta chains were read from a single sample in a study of cytomegalovirus exposure and HLA in healthy donors. Method: immunoSEQ multiplex PCR; TCRdb's copy keeps in-frame clones and lacks some. The table has over 110,000 clones, just under 85% seen once. The sample consisted of PBMCs. Receptors originate from a woman aged 30 to 39 in good health and CMV-seronegative. The CDR3 runs from the conserved cysteine through the conserved F or W. The D gene is left open where the match is weak. Where a row states a size, it is once, few, many or the class of an expanded clone; other rows omit it.

CDR3 protein,CDR3 DNA,V gene,clone size,J gene,D gene
CASSVGGTGREQYF,TGTGCCAGCAGCGTAGGGGGGACAGGGAGAGAGCAGTACTTC,TRBV9,-,TRBJ2-7,TRBD1
CASSPVLGGPYEQYF,TGCGCCAGCAGCCCAGTACTTGGTGGGCCCTACGAGCAGTACTTC,TRBV4-1,few,TRBJ2-7,-
CASSPDRGRTEAFF,TGTGCCAGTAGTCCCGACAGGGGACGAACTGAAGCTTTCTTT,TRBV19,-,TRBJ1-1,TRBD1
CASSGYQRDRNYGYTF,TGTGCCAGCAGTGGCTATCAAAGGGACAGGAACTATGGCTACACCTTC,TRBV2,-,TRBJ1-2,TRBD1
CASSSRGNYYGYTF,TGTGCCAGCAGTTCCCGGGGGAACTACTATGGCTACACCTTC,TRBV14,-,TRBJ1-2,-
CASSLAGGAYNEQFF,TGTGCCAGCTCCCTAGCGGGGGGGGCCTACAATGAGCAGTTCTTC,TRBV18,-,TRBJ2-1,TRBD2
CASSPVAEYNEQFF,TGTGCCAGCTCACCTGTTGCAGAATACAATGAGCAGTTCTTC,TRBV18,-,TRBJ2-1,-
CASSSTGNSGNTIYF,TGTGCCAGCAGCTCTACAGGTAACTCTGGAAACACCATATATTTT,TRBV5-4,-,TRBJ1-3,-
CASSDYRGGEQFF,TGTGCCAGCAGTGATTATCGCGGAGGTGAGCAGTTCTTC,TRBV6-1,-,TRBJ2-1,-
CASSLSGGLGTGELFF,TGTGCCAGCAGTTTATCAGGCGGACTTGGCACCGGGGAGCTGTTTTTT,TRBV27,-,TRBJ2-2,-
CASSNPRGTELNTEAFF,TGTGCCAGCTCAAACCCCAGGGGCACCGAGTTGAACACTGAAGCTTTCTTT,TRBV18,-,TRBJ1-1,-
CASSFDPLYEQYF,TGTGCCAGCAGCTTCGATCCACTCTACGAGCAGTACTTC,TRBV11-1,many,TRBJ2-7,-
CASSAQDSNQPQHF,TGTGCCAGCAGCGCACAGGATAGCAATCAGCCCCAGCATTTT,TRBV5-5,-,TRBJ1-5,-
CASSRGQGSYNEQFF,TGTGCCAGTAGCAGGGGGCAGGGCTCCTACAATGAGCAGTTCTTC,TRBV19,-,TRBJ2-1,TRBD1
CASSSANRGWVWTEAFF,TGTGCCAGCAGCTCCGCGAACAGGGGTTGGGTTTGGACTGAAGCTTTCTTT,TRBV7-2,once,TRBJ1-1,TRBD1
CASSQEWTGYNQPQHF,TGTGCCAGCAGCCAGGAGTGGACAGGGTATAATCAGCCCCAGCATTTT,TRBV7-2,-,TRBJ1-5,TRBD1
CASISGVGGYNEQFF,TGTGCCAGCATCTCCGGGGTGGGAGGGTACAATGAGCAGTTCTTC,TRBV2,-,TRBJ2-1,TRBD2
CASSLAEGARQYF,TGTGCCAGCAGCTTGGCCGAGGGGGCCAGGCAGTACTTC,TRBV5-6,-,TRBJ2-5,TRBD1
CASSQKRGGVFDNEQFF,TGTGCCAGCAGCCAAAAGCGGGGGGGCGTTTTCGACAATGAGCAGTTCTTC,TRBV4-2,-,TRBJ2-1,TRBD2
CASSLDPGQGNQPQHF,TGCGCCAGCAGCTTGGACCCGGGACAGGGTAATCAGCCCCAGCATTTT,TRBV5-1,-,TRBJ1-5,TRBD1
CASALPRGLGNQPQHF,TGTGCCAGCGCACTACCCAGGGGGCTCGGCAATCAGCCCCAGCATTTT,TRBV28,-,TRBJ1-5,TRBD1
CATKGGTGGDPLFF,TGTGCCACGAAAGGTGGGACAGGGGGAGATCCACTGTTTTTT,TRBV7-8,-,TRBJ1-4,TRBD1
CASSQGGQDEQYF,TGCGCCAGCAGCCAAGGGGGACAGGACGAGCAGTACTTC,TRBV4-1,-,TRBJ2-7,TRBD1
CASSLAWGSGGASETQYF,TGTGCCAGCAGCTTAGCGTGGGGTAGCGGGGGGGCTTCCGAGACCCAGTACTTC,TRBV7-6,few,TRBJ2-5,TRBD2
CASSPPSGGYMREFF,TGTGCCAGCAGTCCGCCTAGCGGGGGATATATGAGGGAGTTCTTC,TRBV6-5,-,TRBJ2-1,TRBD2
CASSGTGRGHGYTF,TGTGCCAGCAGTGGGACGGGCAGGGGGCATGGCTACACCTTC,TRBV2,-,TRBJ1-2,TRBD1
CASSLAGAGGNTIYF,TGTGCCAGCAGTTTGGCGGGGGCTGGTGGAAACACCATATATTTT,TRBV27,-,TRBJ1-3,-
CASSGGGWGQPQHF,TGTGCCAGCAGTGGGGGGGGTTGGGGACAGCCCCAGCATTTT,TRBV6-1,-,TRBJ1-5,-
CASSELDRGGYNSPLHF,TGTGCCAGCAGTGAGCTAGACAGGGGAGGTTATAATTCACCCCTCCACTTT,TRBV6-1,-,TRBJ1-6,TRBD1
CASSRTTGWNTEAFF,TGTGCCAGCAGCCGAACTACAGGGTGGAACACTGAAGCTTTCTTT,TRBV5-4,-,TRBJ1-1,-
CASSHPGSGGRYEQYF,TGCGCCAGCAGTCATCCGGGTAGCGGGGGGCGCTACGAGCAGTACTTC,TRBV4-1,-,TRBJ2-7,TRBD2
CASSLAGTSGGTDTQYF,TGCGCCAGCAGCTTGGCCGGGACTAGCGGGGGCACAGATACGCAGTATTTT,TRBV5-1,-,TRBJ2-3,TRBD2
CASSLDWLPGNQPQHF,TGTGCCAGCAGCTTAGATTGGCTCCCCGGCAATCAGCCCCAGCATTTT,TRBV7-2,once,TRBJ1-5,-
CASSSQQGLREKLFF,TGCGCCAGCAGCTCCCAACAGGGACTACGAGAAAAACTGTTTTTT,TRBV5-1,-,TRBJ1-4,-
CASSSDRRRGYTF,TGTGCCAGCAGCTCCGACAGGCGGCGTGGCTACACCTTC,TRBV7-2,-,TRBJ1-2,-
CASSTTGANVLTF,TGTGCCAGCTCCACCACAGGGGCCAACGTCCTGACTTTC,TRBV18,-,TRBJ2-6,-
CASSAGGAYAEQYF,TGTGCCAGCAGCGCCGGGGGGGCCTACGCCGAGCAGTACTTC,TRBV9,-,TRBJ2-7,TRBD2
CASSLAPRGVETQYF,TGCGCCAGCAGCTTGGCCCCGCGGGGGGTTGAGACCCAGTACTTC,TRBV5-1,once,TRBJ2-5,TRBD2
CASSYSRNTEAFF,TGTGCCAGCAGTTACTCGCGGAACACTGAAGCTTTCTTT,TRBV6-6,-,TRBJ1-1,-
CASSLTSGKYNEQFF,TGTGCCAGCAGCTTGACTAGCGGAAAGTACAATGAGCAGTTCTTC,TRBV11-3,once,TRBJ2-1,TRBD2
CASSSTGTGSDEQFF,TGCGCCAGCAGCTCGACCGGGACAGGGTCCGATGAGCAGTTCTTC,TRBV5-1,-,TRBJ2-1,TRBD1
CASSILVGRGSNQPQHF,TGTGCCAGTAGTATTCTGGTCGGCAGGGGGAGCAATCAGCCCCAGCATTTT,TRBV19,once,TRBJ1-5,TRBD1
CASTRDLSSYNEQFF,TGTGCCAGCACCAGGGACTTGAGCTCCTACAATGAGCAGTTCTTC,TRBV5-4,-,TRBJ2-1,-
CASSLDRGTEAFF,TGCGCCAGCAGCTTGGATAGGGGCACTGAAGCTTTCTTT,TRBV5-1,-,TRBJ1-1,-
CASSIPKQYGYTF,TGTGCCAGTAGTATACCGAAACAATATGGCTACACCTTC,TRBV19,-,TRBJ1-2,-
CATAGGLVDEQFF,TGTGCCACAGCGGGGGGATTGGTGGATGAGCAGTTCTTC,TRBV9,-,TRBJ2-1,TRBD2
CASSDLSTGYTDTQYF,TGTGCCAGCAGTGACCTCTCGACAGGGTACACAGATACGCAGTATTTT,TRBV6-1,-,TRBJ2-3,TRBD1
CASSPGGRQENIQYF,TGCGCCAGCAGCCCCGGGGGTAGACAAGAAAACATTCAGTACTTC,TRBV5-1,-,TRBJ2-4,-
CASSRGVRGQGAYEQYF,TGTGCCAGCAGCCGGGGGGTGCGGGGACAGGGGGCCTACGAGCAGTACTTC,TRBV5-4,-,TRBJ2-7,TRBD1
CATSRGQVSVEQYF,TGTGCCACCAGCCGCGGACAGGTGAGCGTCGAGCAGTACTTC,TRBV15,-,TRBJ2-7,TRBD1
CSVMSRDRAYEQYF,TGCAGCGTCATGAGCCGGGACAGGGCCTACGAGCAGTACTTC,TRBV29-1,-,TRBJ2-7,TRBD1
CASSQGGGQGMAFF,TGCGCCAGCAGCCAGGGGGGGGGACAGGGGATGGCTTTCTTT,TRBV4-3,-,TRBJ1-1,TRBD1
CASSSLGLSYEQYF,TGTGCCAGCAGTTCGCTCGGGTTATCCTACGAGCAGTACTTC,TRBV6-5,-,TRBJ2-7,-
CASSLREETQYF,TGTGCCAGCAGCTTAAGGGAGGAGACCCAGTACTTC,TRBV7-9,-,TRBJ2-5,-